This passage covers 21 T cell receptor beta chains from one sample sequenced in a study of blood T cell repertoires in COVID-19. Produced via immunoSEQ multiplex PCR; TCRdb's table is partial and in-frame only. The sample contains 240,000 or so clones, roughly 91% of which appear only once. The material sequenced was PBMCs or T cells enriched from blood (not recorded which). The receptor set was obtained from a man aged 35-49 years who had recovered from COVID-19.

The chain recombines TRBV20-1 with TRBJ2-5, with D maybe TRBD2 (5 bases). The CDR3 length is 11 residues. Trimming took off 3 bases at V and 3 bases at J, with 5 bases between the two ends. Germline V gene lookup returns CDR1 DFQATT and CDR2 SNEGSKA (reference sequence). CDR3 in DNA: TGCAGTGCTAGCGGGAAAGAGACCCAGTACTTC. Its protein is CSASGKETQYF.

The rearrangement joins TRBV28 to TRBJ2-7; D uncertain. V was cut by 3 bases and J by 2 bases, with 8 bases left in between. The CDR3 is made up of 13 amino acids. Germline V gene data show CDR1 as MDHEN and CDR2 as SYDVKM. CDR3 protein: CASSFLGAYEQYF. CDR3 DNA: TGTGCCAGCAGTTTTCTAGGCGCCTACGAGCAGTACTTC.

The V call is TRBV27, the J call TRBJ2-6; no clear D. From germline, CDR1 is MNHEY and CDR2 SMNVEV (reference sequence). Trimming left V 2 bases short and J 0 bases short, with 11 bases between. This CDR3 spans 17 amino acids. The CDR3 is CASSLNSQTSGANVLTF. In DNA, the CDR3 is TGTGCCAGCAGTTTAAATTCACAGACCTCTGGGGCCAACGTCCTGACTTTC. Full variable domain (outside the CDR3, taken from reference TRBV27 and TRBJ2-6): EAQVTQNPRYLITVTGKKLTVTCSQNMNHEYMSWYRQDPGLGLRQIYYSMNVEVTDKGDVPEGYKVSRKEKRNFPLILESPSPNQTSLYFCASSLNSQTSGANVLTFGAGSRLTVL.

The rearrangement uses TRBV12-3 or TRBV12-4 and TRBJ1-1; D possibly corresponds to TRBD1 (5 bases). This CDR3 comprises 13 residues. Trimming pared 5 bases from V and 11 bases from J, leaving 18 bases between. CDR3 nucleotides: TGTGCCAGCAGTCAGATCGAATTACAGGCGGCTTTCTTT. Its protein is CASSQIELQAAFF.

The chain is built from TRBV7-9 and TRBJ2-7; 7 bases fit TRBD1. With V trimmed by 2 bases and J by 2 bases, 3 bases remained unmatched. CDR3 length: 14 amino acids. CDR1 SEHNR and CDR2 FQNEAQ come from the germline V gene (reference sequence). This chain's CDR3 is CASSLRDSPYEQYF. CDR3 nucleotides: TGTGCCAGCAGCTTAAGGGACAGCCCCTACGAGCAGTACTTC. Complete variable domain (other parts from reference TRBV7-9 and TRBJ2-7): DTGVSQNPRHKITKRGQNVTFRCDPISEHNRLYWYRQTLGQGPEFLTYFQNEAQLEKSRLLSDRFSAERPKGSFSTLEIQRTEQGDSAMYLCASSLRDSPYEQYFGPGTRLTVT.

The sample holds one count of this clone. The chain combines TRBV19 with TRBJ2-6; 12 bases fit TRBD1. With V trimmed by 6 bases and J by 1 base, 7 bases remained unmatched. This CDR3 has 18 residues. The germline CDR1 and CDR2 sequences are LNHDA and SQIVND (reference sequence). CDR3 protein: CASRRLGQGASGANVLTF. The DNA of the CDR3 is TGTGCCAGTAGGCGATTGGGACAGGGGGCATCTGGGGCCAACGTCCTGACTTTC.

This chain connects TRBV7-2 to TRBJ2-2; 7 bases fit TRBD2. Per the germline V gene, CDR1 is SGHTA and CDR2 is FQGNSA. This CDR3 region has 16 residues. The V and J ends lost 5 bases and 2 bases, in that order; junction bases with no gene match: 8. The CDR3 here is CASSLGTIKNTGELFF. The CDR3 DNA reads as TGTGCCAGCAGCCTGGGGACTATCAAAAACACCGGGGAGCTGTTTTTT. Full variable domain (remainder filled in from reference TRBV7-2 and TRBJ2-2): GAGVSQSPSNKVTEKGKDVELRCDPISGHTALYWYRQSLGQGLEFLIYFQGNSAPDKSGLPSDRFSAERTGGSVSTLTIQRTQQEDSAVYLCASSLGTIKNTGELFFGEGSRLTVL.

The V call is TRBV6-5, the J call TRBJ1-1; perhaps TRBD1 as D (5 bases). Trimming cost V 1 base and J 4 bases, with 13 bases left between them. This CDR3 is built from 15 residues. CDR1 and CDR2 (germline): MNHEY, SVGAGI. CDR3 amino acids: CASSYLGVWVTEAFF. The CDR3 nucleotides read TGTGCCAGCAGTTACTTAGGGGTTTGGGTCACTGAAGCTTTCTTT.

The chain carries TRBV4-2 and TRBJ1-4; maybe TRBD1 (6 bases). From germline, CDR1 is LGHNA and CDR2 YNFKEQ. The CDR3 loop spans 16 amino acids. V gave up 0 bases and J gave up 6 bases, with 14 bases separating them. The CDR3 nucleotides are TGTGCCAGCAGCCAAGAAAGGGGGGAGGGCGATGAAAAACTGTTTTTT. It is translated as CASSQERGEGDEKLFF.

The chain combines TRBV6-5 with TRBJ2-2; D is uncertain. The CDR3 spans 14 residues. The V end lost 7 bases, the J end lost 4 bases, and 13 bases lay between the germline ends. Germline CDR1 is MNHEY and CDR2 is SVGAGI. This CDR3 reads CASKSQIRTGELFF. The CDR3 bases are TGTGCCAGCAAGTCACAGATACGCACCGGGGAGCTGTTTTTT.

V usage is TRBV4-1 and J usage is TRBJ2-7; 9 positions agree with TRBD1. Unmatched junction bases numbered 8, after V lost 1 base and J lost 7 bases. This CDR3 contains 15 residues. Germline V lookup: CDR1 MGHRA, CDR2 YSYEKL. The CDR3 loop is CASSQGRAGQGEQYF. CDR3 coding DNA: TGCGCCAGCAGCCAAGGCAGGGCCGGACAGGGGGAGCAGTACTTC.

The chain recombines TRBV5-1 with TRBJ2-1; D might be TRBD1 (6 bases). Germline CDR1 SGHRS, CDR2 YFSETQ. The CDR3 covers 14 residues. Trimming took 7 bases from V and 1 from J, leaving 12 bases between them. CDR3 residues: CASQNRVSYNEQFF. In DNA form, the CDR3 reads TGCGCCAGCCAAAACAGGGTTTCCTACAATGAGCAGTTCTTC.

This clone was counted once. The rearrangement uses TRBV29-1 and TRBJ2-1; 7 bases align to TRBD2. This CDR3 spans 13 amino acids. V lost 3 bases and J lost 4; bases outside the gene matches: 3. The germline V gene encodes CDR1 SQVTM and CDR2 ANQGSEA. CDR3 sequence (DNA): TGCAGCGTTGACCTAGCGGTTTACAATGAGCAGTTCTTC. This sequence encodes CSVDLAVYNEQFF.

The chain carries TRBV9 and TRBJ1-1; D is undetermined. Germline lookup yields CDR1 SGDLS and CDR2 YYNGEE. The CDR3 spans 13 residues. V lost 0 bases, J lost 4 bases, and 7 bases lay in between. In DNA, the CDR3 is TGTGCCAGCAGCGTAGTCGTCTCCACTGAAGCTTTCTTT. This codes for CASSVVVSTEAFF.

This chain connects TRBV11-3 to TRBJ1-1, with 7 bases that match TRBD1. Per the germline V gene, CDR1 is SGHNT and CDR2 is YENEEA. Unmatched junction bases numbered 2, after V lost 4 bases and J lost 3 bases. CDR3 length: 13 residues. The CDR3 loop is CASSYRGYTEAFF. The CDR3 coding sequence is TGTGCCAGCAGCTACAGGGGTTACACTGAAGCTTTCTTT.

The chain couples TRBV19 to TRBJ1-5; 9 positions match TRBD1. Germline CDR1 reads LNHDA; CDR2 reads SQIVND (reference sequence). The junction had 1 base not matched to a gene; V was cut back by 2 bases and J by 5 bases. The CDR3 length is 14 residues. The CDR3 is CASSIRDRDQPQHF. The CDR3 DNA is TGTGCCAGTAGTATAAGGGACAGGGATCAGCCCCAGCATTTT.

The chain uses TRBV5-4 and TRBJ1-6, with 9 bases lining up with TRBD1. The length of the CDR3 is 15 residues. Germline V gene data show CDR1 as SGHNT and CDR2 as YYREEE (reference sequence). V lost 6 bases to trimming and J lost 6 bases; unmatched junction nucleotides: 7. CDR3 nucleotide sequence: TGTGCCAGCACCCAACAGGGGGCTCCTAATTCACCCCTCCACTTT. It specifies CASTQQGAPNSPLHF. Combining the CDR3 with reference TRBV5-4 and TRBJ1-6 gives the whole variable domain ETGVTQSPTHLIKTRGQQVTLRCSSQSGHNTVSWYQQALGQGPQFIFQYYREEENGRGNFPPRFSGLQFPNYSSELNVNALELDDSALYLCASTQQGAPNSPLHFGNGTRLTVT.

The gene calls are TRBV11-2 and TRBJ2-5, with D perhaps TRBD2 (6 bases). This CDR3 spans 14 amino acids. V was trimmed by 8 bases and J by 5 bases, leaving 18 bases between them. Germline values: CDR1 SGHAT, CDR2 FQNNGV. The CDR3 sequence is CASEGRAGKETQYF. The CDR3 bases are TGTGCCAGCGAGGGCAGGGCGGGGAAGGAGACCCAGTACTTC. The whole variable domain, remainder taken from reference TRBV11-2 and TRBJ2-5, is EAGVAQSPRYKIIEKRQSVAFWCNPISGHATLYWYQQILGQGPKLLIQFQNNGVVDDSQLPKDRFSAERLKGVDSTLKIQPAKLEDSAVYLCASEGRAGKETQYFGPGTRLLVL.

The genes are TRBV5-1 and TRBJ2-2, with a possible D match to TRBD2 (6 bases). Per the germline V gene, CDR1 is SGHRS and CDR2 is YFSETQ. Deletions cut 2 bases from V and 7 bases from J, with 9 bases between. CDR3 length: 13 amino acids. This CDR3 is CASSLWGGGELFF. CDR3 sequence (DNA): TGCGCCAGCAGCTTATGGGGAGGCGGGGAGCTGTTTTTT.

CDR3 in DNA: TGCGCCAGCAGTGAGCGGGAGACCACTGAAGCTTTCTTT. This translates into CASSERETTEAFF. The chain employs TRBV10-1 and TRBJ1-1; D unclear. The CDR3 covers 13 residues. Trimming shortened V by 2 bases and J by 4 bases, and 8 bases separated the two germline ends. The germline V gene has CDR1 WNHNN and CDR2 SYGVQD (reference sequence).

The chain uses TRBV7-9 and TRBJ2-1; no clear D gene. Germline CDR1 reads SEHNR; CDR2 reads FQNEAQ (reference sequence). The length of the CDR3 is 11 residues. Trimming left V 5 bases short and J 10 bases short, with 9 bases between. The chain's CDR3 is CASSLPQEQFF. DNA for the CDR3: TGTGCCAGCAGCCTACCGCAAGAGCAGTTCTTC.